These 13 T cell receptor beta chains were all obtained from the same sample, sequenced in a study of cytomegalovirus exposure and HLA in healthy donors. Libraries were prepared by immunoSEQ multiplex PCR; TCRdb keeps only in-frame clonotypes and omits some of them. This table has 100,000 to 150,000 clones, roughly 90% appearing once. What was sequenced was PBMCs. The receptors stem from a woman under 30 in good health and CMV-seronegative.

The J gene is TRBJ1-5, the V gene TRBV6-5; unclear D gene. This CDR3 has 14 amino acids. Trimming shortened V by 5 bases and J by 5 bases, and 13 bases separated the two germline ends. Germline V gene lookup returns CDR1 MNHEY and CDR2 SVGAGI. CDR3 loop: CASSEWVTDQPQHF. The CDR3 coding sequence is TGTGCCAGCAGTGAATGGGTGACTGATCAGCCCCAGCATTTT.

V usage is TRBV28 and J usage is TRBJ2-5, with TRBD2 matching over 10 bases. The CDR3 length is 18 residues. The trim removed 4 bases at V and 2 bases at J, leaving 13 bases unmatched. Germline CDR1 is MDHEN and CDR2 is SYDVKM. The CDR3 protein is CASSSVAGGPGSQETQYF. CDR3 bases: TGTGCCAGCAGTTCCGTAGCGGGAGGCCCGGGGAGTCAAGAGACCCAGTACTTC.

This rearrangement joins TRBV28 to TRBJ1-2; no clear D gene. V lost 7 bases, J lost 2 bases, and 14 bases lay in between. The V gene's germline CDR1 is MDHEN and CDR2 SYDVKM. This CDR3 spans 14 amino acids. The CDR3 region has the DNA TGTGCCAGCATCGGCATGACACCCAACTATGGCTACACCTTC. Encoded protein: CASIGMTPNYGYTF.

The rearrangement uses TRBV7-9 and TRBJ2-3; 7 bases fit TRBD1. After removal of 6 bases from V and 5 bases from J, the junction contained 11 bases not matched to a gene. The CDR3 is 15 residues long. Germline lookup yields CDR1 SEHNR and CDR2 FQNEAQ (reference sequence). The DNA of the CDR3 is TGTGCCAGCAGTTACAGGGGCACACACATAGATACGCAGTATTTT. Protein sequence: CASSYRGTHIDTQYF.

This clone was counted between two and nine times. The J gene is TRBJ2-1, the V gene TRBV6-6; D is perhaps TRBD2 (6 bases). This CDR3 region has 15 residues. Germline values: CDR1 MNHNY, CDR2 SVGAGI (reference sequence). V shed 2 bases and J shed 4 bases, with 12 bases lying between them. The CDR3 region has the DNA TGTGCCAGCAGTTACGGGGAGGAGGGGTACAATGAGCAGTTCTTC. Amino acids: CASSYGEEGYNEQFF.

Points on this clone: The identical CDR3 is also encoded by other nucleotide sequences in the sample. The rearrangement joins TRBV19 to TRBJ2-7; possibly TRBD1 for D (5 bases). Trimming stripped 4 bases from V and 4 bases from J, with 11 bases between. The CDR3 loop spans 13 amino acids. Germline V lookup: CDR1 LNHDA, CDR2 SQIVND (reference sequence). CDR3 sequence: CASSNGQGYEQYF. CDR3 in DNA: TGTGCCAGTAGTAACGGGCAGGGATACGAGCAGTACTTC.

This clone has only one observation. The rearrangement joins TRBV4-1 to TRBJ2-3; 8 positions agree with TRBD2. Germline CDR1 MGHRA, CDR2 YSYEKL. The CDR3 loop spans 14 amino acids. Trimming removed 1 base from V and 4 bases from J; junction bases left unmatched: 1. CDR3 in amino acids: CASSQVLAADTQYF. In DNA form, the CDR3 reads TGCGCCAGCAGCCAAGTACTAGCGGCAGATACGCAGTATTTT.

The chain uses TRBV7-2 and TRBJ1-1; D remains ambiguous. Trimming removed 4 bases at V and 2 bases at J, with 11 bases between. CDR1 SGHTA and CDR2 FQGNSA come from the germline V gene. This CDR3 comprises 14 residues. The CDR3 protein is CASSSRLGNTEAFF. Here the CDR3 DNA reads TGTGCCAGCAGCTCCCGACTAGGTAACACTGAAGCTTTCTTT. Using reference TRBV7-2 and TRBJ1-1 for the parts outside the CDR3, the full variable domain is GAGVSQSPSNKVTEKGKDVELRCDPISGHTALYWYRQSLGQGLEFLIYFQGNSAPDKSGLPSDRFSAERTGGSVSTLTIQRTQQEDSAVYLCASSSRLGNTEAFFGQGTRLTVV.

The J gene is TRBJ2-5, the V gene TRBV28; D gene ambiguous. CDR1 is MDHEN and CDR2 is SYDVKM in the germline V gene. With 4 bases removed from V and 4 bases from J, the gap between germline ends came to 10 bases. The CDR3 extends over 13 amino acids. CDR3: CASSSGRTETQYF. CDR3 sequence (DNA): TGTGCCAGCAGTTCTGGGCGAACAGAGACCCAGTACTTC.

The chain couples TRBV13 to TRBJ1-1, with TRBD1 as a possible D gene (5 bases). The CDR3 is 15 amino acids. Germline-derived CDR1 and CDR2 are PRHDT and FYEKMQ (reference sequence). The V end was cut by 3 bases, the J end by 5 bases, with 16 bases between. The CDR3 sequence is CASSFRLGAKTEAFF. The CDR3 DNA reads TGTGCCAGCAGCTTTCGGCTAGGGGCGAAAACTGAAGCTTTCTTT.

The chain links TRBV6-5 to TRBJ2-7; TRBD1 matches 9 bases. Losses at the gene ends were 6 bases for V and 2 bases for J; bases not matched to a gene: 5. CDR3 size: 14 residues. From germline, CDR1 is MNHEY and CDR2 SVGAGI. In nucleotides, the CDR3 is TGTGCCAGCAGAATGACAGGGGGAGCCTACGAGCAGTACTTC. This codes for CASRMTGGAYEQYF.

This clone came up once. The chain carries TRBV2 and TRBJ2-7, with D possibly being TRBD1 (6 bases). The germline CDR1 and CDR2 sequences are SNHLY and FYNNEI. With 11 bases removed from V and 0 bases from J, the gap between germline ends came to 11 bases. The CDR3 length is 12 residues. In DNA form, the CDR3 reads TGTGCCTGGGGACAAAACTCCTACGAGCAGTACTTC. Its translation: CAWGQNSYEQYF. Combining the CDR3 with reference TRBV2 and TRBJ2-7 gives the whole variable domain EPEVTQTPSHQVTQMGQEVILRCVPISNHLYFYWYRQILGQKVEFLVSFYNNEISEKSEIFDDQFSVERPDGSNFTLKIRSTKLEDSAMYFCAWGQNSYEQYFGPGTRLTVT.

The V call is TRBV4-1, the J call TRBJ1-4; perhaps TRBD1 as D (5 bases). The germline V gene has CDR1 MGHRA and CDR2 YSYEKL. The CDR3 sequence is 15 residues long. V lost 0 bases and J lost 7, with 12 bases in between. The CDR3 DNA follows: TGCGCCAGCAGCCAAGAGGCCAGGGTTGTTGAAAAACTGTTTTTT. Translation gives CASSQEARVVEKLFF.